This TCR beta chain comes out of a study of cytomegalovirus exposure and HLA in healthy donors. The PCR had 60 Vbeta and 13 Jbeta primers. The data were produced by immunoSEQ multiplex PCR, yet TCRdb's version contains in-frame clones alone and is incomplete. The sample lists 95,000 to 150,000 clones; roughly four fifths were seen once. The germline V gene has CDR1 LNHNV and CDR2 YYDKDF (reference sequence). The V and J ends lost 3 bases and 6 bases, in that order; junction bases with no gene match: 6. The CDR3 has 15 amino acids. The sequenced sample consisted of PBMCs. This clonotype originated in a man aged 35 to 55 in good health and CMV-seronegative. The genes are TRBV15 and TRBJ2-1; TRBD1 matches 9 bases. The CDR3 protein is CATSRSGTGTNEQFF. CDR3 DNA: TGTGCCACCAGCAGGTCCGGGACAGGGACCAATGAGCAGTTCTTC.